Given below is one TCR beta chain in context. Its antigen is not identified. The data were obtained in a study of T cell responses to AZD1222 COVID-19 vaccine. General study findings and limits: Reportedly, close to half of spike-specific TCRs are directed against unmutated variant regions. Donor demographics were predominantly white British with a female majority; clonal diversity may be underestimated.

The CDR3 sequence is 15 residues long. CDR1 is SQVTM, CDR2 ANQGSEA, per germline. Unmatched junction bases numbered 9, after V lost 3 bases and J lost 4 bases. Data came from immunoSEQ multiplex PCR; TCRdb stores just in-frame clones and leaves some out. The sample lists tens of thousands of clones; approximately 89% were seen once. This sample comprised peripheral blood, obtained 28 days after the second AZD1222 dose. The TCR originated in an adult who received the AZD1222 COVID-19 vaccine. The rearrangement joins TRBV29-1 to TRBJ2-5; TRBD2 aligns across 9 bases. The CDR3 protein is CSVDLASGIVETQYF. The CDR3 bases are TGCAGCGTTGACTTAGCTAGCGGGATTGTAGAGACCCAGTACTTC.